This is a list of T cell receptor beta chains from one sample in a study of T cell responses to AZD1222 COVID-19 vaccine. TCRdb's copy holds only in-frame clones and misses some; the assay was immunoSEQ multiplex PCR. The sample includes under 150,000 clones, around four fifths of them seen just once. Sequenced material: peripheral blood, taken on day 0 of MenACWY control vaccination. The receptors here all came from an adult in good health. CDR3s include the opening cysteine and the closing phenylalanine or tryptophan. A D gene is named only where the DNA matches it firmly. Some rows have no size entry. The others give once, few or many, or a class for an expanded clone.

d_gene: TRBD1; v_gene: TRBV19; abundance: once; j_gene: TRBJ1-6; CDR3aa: CASRMDRGFRNSPLHF; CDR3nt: TGTGCCAGTAGGATGGACAGGGGGTTCCGTAATTCACCCCTCCACTTT
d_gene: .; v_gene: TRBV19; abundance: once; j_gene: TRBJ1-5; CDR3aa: CASSRNKGRQPQHF; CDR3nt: TGTGCCAGTAGTCGAAACAAGGGAAGGCAGCCCCAGCATTTT
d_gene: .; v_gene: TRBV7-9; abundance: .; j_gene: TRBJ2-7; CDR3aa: CASSKSQVGRIYEQYF; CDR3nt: TGTGCCAGCAGCAAGAGTCAAGTTGGCCGGATCTACGAGCAGTACTTC
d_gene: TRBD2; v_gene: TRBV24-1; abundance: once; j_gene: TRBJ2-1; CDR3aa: CATSDLPTGGYNEQFF; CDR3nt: TGTGCCACCAGTGATTTGCCCACGGGGGGTTACAATGAGCAGTTCTTC
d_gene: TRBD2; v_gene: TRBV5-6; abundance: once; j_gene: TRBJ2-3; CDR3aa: CASSLPGLADTQYF; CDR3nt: TGTGCCAGCAGCTTACCGGGACTAGCGGATACGCAGTATTTT
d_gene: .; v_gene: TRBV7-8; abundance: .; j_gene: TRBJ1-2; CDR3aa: CASSLEAGVYGYTF; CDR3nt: TGTGCCAGCAGCTTAGAGGCAGGGGTCTATGGCTACACCTTC
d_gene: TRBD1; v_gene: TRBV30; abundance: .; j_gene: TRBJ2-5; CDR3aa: CAWRPGTGIRGQETQYF; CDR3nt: TGTGCCTGGCGTCCCGGGACAGGGATTAGGGGTCAAGAGACCCAGTACTTC
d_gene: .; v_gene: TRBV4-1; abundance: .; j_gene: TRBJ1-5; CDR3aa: CASSQENRGNQPQHF; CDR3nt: TGCGCCAGCAGCCAAGAGAACAGGGGCAATCAGCCCCAGCATTTT
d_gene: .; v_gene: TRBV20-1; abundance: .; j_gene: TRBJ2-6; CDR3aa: CSASDIEGTGANVLTF; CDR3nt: TGCAGTGCTAGTGATATTGAAGGGACTGGGGCCAACGTCCTGACTTTC
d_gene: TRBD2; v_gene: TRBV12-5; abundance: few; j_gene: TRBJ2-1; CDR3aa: CASGLVKRGSHEQFF; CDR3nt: TGTGCTAGTGGTTTGGTAAAGCGGGGCTCACATGAGCAGTTCTTC
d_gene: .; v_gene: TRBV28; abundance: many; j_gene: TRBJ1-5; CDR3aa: CASSFAGARNQPQHF; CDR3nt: TGTGCCAGCAGTTTCGCAGGGGCCCGGAATCAGCCCCAGCATTTT
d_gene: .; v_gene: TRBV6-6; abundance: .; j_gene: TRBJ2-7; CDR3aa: CASSYSGTQNEQYF; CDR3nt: TGTGCCAGCAGTTACTCCGGGACTCAGAACGAGCAGTACTTC